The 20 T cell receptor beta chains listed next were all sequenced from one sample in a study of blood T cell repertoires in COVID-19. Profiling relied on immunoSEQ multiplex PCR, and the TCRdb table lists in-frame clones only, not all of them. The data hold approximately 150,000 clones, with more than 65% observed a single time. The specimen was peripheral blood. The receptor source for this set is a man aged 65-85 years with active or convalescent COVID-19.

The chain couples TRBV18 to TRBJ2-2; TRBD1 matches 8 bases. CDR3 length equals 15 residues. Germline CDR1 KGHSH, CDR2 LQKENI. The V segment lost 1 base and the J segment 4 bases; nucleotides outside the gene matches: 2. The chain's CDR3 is CASSPQTGGTGELFF. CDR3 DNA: TGTGCCAGCTCACCACAAACAGGGGGCACCGGGGAGCTGTTTTTT.

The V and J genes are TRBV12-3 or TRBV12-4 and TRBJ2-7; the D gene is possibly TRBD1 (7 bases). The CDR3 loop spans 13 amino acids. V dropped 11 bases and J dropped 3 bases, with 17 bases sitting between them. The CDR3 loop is CAVGGLGGYEQYF. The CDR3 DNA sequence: TGTGCCGTAGGGGGCCTCGGGGGCTACGAGCAGTACTTC.

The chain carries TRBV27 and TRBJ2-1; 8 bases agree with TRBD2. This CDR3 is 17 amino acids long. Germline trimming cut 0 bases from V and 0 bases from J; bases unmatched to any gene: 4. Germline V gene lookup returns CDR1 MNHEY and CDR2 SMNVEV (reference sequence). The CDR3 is CASSLSRLASSYNEQFF. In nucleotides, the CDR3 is TGTGCCAGCAGTTTATCGAGACTAGCGAGCTCCTACAATGAGCAGTTCTTC.

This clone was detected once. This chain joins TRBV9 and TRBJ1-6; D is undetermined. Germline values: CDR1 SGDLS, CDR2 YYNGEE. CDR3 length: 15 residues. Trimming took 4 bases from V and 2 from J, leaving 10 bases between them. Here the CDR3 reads CASSPPLAYNSPLHF. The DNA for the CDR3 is TGTGCCAGCAGCCCCCCCCTCGCCTATAATTCACCCCTCCACTTT.

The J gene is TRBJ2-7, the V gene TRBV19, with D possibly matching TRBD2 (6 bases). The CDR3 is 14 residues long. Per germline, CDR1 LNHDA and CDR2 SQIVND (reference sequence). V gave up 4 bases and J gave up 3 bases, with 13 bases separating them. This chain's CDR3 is CASSKGLRNYEQYF. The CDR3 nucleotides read TGTGCCAGTAGTAAGGGACTGAGAAACTACGAGCAGTACTTC. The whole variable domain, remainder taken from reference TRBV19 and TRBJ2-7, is DGGITQSPKYLFRKEGQNVTLSCEQNLNHDAMYWYRQDPGQGLRLIYYSQIVNDFQKGDIAEGYSVSREKKESFPLTVTSAQKNPTAFYLCASSKGLRNYEQYFGPGTRLTVT.

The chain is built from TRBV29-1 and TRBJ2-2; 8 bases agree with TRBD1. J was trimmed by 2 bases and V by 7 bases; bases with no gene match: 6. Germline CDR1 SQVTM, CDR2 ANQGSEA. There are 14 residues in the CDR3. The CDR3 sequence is CSAGQGGNTGELFF. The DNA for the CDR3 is TGCAGCGCCGGACAGGGCGGTAACACCGGGGAGCTGTTTTTT.

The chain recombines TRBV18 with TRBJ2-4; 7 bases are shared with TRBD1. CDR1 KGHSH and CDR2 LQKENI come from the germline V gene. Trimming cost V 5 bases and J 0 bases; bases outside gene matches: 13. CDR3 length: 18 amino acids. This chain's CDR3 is CASSTGRAGGLAKNIQYF. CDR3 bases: TGTGCCAGCTCAACAGGCCGGGCAGGGGGTTTAGCCAAAAACATTCAGTACTTC.

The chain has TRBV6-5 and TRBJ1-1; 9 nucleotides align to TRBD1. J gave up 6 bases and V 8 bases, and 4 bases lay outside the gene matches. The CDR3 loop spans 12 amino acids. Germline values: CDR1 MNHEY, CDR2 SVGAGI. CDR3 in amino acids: CASQGTGPEAFF. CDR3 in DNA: TGTGCCAGCCAGGGGACAGGGCCTGAAGCTTTCTTT.

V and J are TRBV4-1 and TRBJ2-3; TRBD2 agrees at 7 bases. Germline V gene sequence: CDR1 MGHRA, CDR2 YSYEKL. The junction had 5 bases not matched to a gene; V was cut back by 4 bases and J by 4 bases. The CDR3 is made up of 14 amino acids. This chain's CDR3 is CASSLLANPDTQYF. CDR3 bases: TGCGCCAGCAGCCTACTAGCGAACCCAGATACGCAGTATTTT.

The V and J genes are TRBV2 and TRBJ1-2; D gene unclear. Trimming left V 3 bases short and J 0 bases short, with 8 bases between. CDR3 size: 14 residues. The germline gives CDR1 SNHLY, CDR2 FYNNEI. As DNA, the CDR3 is TGTGCCAGCAGTGAGTACAGAGCTAACTATGGCTACACCTTC. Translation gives CASSEYRANYGYTF.

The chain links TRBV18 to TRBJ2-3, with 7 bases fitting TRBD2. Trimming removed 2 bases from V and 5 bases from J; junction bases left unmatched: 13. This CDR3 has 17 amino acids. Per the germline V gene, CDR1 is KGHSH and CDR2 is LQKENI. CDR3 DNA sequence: TGTGCCAGCTCACCAGCGGGAGCCCTACCTAGTGGAGATACGCAGTATTTT. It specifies CASSPAGALPSGDTQYF.

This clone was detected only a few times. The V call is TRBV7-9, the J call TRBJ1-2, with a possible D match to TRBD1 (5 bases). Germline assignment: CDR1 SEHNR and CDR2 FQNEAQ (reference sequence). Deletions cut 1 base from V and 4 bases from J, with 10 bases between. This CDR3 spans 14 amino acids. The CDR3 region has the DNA TGTGCCAGCAGCTTAGAACAGGCACTCTATGGCTACACCTTC. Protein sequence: CASSLEQALYGYTF. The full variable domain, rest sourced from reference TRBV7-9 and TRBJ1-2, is DTGVSQNPRHKITKRGQNVTFRCDPISEHNRLYWYRQTLGQGPEFLTYFQNEAQLEKSRLLSDRFSAERPKGSFSTLEIQRTEQGDSAMYLCASSLEQALYGYTFGSGTRLTVV.

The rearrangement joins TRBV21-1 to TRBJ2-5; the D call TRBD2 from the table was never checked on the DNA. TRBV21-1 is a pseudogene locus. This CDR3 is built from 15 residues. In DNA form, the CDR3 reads TGTGCCAGCAGCAAAGATGGTAACCCTAAAGAGACCCAGTACTTC. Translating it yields CASSKDGNPKETQYF.

Here the CDR3 DNA reads TGTGCCAGCAGTTACTCGGCTAGCCGCGAGCAGTACTTC. Translated, it gives CASSYSASREQYF. The rearrangement uses TRBV6-6 and TRBJ2-7; weak D call: TRBD2 (5 bases). The CDR3 covers 13 residues. The V and J ends lost 0 bases and 6 bases respectively, with 9 bases between them. Per germline, CDR1 MNHNY and CDR2 SVGAGI (reference sequence).

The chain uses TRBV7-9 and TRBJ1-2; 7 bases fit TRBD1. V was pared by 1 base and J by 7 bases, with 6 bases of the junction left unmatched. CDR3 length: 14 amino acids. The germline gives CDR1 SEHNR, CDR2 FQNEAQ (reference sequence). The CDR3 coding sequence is TGTGCCAGCAGCTTAGGATCTAACAGGGGTGGCTACACCTTC. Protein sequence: CASSLGSNRGGYTF.

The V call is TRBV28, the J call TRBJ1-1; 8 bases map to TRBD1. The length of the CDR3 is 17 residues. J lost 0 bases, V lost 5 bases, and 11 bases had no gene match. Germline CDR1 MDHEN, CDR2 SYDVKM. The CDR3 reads CASSLTTQGGLNTEAFF. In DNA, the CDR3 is TGTGCCAGCAGTCTTACCACACAGGGGGGGTTGAACACTGAAGCTTTCTTT.

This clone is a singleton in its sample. CDR3 nucleotide sequence: TGTGCCAGCAGCTCCCCTCGCGGACTCTCCTACGAGCAGTACTTC. Its protein is CASSSPRGLSYEQYF. J is TRBJ2-7 and V is TRBV6-6, with D maybe TRBD2 (5 bases). This CDR3 has 15 amino acids. Per germline, CDR1 MNHNY and CDR2 SVGAGI (reference sequence). The ends were cut back, 6 bases at V and 0 bases at J, with 15 bases in the middle.

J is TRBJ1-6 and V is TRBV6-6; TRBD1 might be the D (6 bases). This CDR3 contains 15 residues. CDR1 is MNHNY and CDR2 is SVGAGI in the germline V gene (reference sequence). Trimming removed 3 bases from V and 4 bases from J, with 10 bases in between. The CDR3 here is CASSYQGNYNSPLHF. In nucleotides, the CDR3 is TGTGCCAGCAGTTATCAGGGGAATTATAATTCACCCCTCCACTTT.

The CDR3 is CASSLEGALGQPQHF. For the CDR3, the DNA is TGTGCCAGCAGCTTGGAGGGGGCGTTGGGTCAGCCCCAGCATTTT. The V gene is TRBV5-8, the J gene TRBJ1-5, with TRBD1 identical over 7 bases. CDR3 size: 15 residues. CDR1 and CDR2 (germline): SGHTS, YDEGEE. V was clipped by 0 bases and J by 6 bases; unmatched bases: 6.

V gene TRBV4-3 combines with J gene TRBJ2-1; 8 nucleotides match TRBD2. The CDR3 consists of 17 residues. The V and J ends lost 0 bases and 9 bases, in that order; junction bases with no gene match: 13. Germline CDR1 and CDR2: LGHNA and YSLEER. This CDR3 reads CASSQDWASGRTGEQFF. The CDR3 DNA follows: TGCGCCAGCAGCCAAGATTGGGCCAGCGGGAGAACTGGTGAGCAGTTCTTC.